The clone carrying this T cell receptor (beta chain) was picked up a small number of times. No antigen is known for it. MiXCR, applied by TCRdb to the 5' RACE reads, yields one record per CDR3 protein. The sample records 1.5 million to 2 million distinct CDR3 sequences, around a third being singletons. The data were obtained in a study of identical twins. Study-wide results and caveats: A lower insertion count was a feature of abundant cord blood beta clonotypes, with no such feature in memory repertoires.

This clonotype was obtained from a newborn girl in good health. Specimen: cord blood.

The CDR3: CASSYSERARGEKLFF. The CDR3 DNA sequence: TGTGCCAGCAGTTACTCGGAAAGGGCACGGGGGGAAAAACTGTTTTTT. The rearrangement links TRBV6-6 to TRBJ1-4, with a weak D call TRBD1 (5 bases). The V and J ends lost 0 bases and 8 bases respectively, with 16 bases between them. Germline V gene data show CDR1 as MNHNY and CDR2 as SVGAGI (reference sequence). CDR3 length: 16 residues.